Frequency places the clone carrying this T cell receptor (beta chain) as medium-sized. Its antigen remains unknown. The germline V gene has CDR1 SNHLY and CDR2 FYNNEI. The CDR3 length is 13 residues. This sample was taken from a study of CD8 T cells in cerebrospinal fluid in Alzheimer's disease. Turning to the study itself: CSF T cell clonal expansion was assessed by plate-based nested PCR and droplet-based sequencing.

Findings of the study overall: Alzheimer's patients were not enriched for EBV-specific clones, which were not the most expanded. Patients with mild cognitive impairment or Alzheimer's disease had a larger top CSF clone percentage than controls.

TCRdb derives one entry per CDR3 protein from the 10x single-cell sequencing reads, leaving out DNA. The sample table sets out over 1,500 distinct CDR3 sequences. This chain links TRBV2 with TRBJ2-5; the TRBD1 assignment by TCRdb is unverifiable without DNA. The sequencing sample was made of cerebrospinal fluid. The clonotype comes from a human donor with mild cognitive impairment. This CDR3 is CASSKTGQETQYF.